This T cell receptor (beta chain) originates from a study of regulatory T cells in long-lasting Graves disease. Specified time point: newly diagnosed GD, antithyroid drugs for less than 3 months. The TCR library was prepared using RNA isolated from PBMCs. Under American Thyroid Association guidelines, Graves' disease was diagnosed. Assembly of TCR beta libraries relied on iRepertoire HTBI primers together with Arm-PCR of CDR3 regions. One entry per CDR3 protein results from TCRdb running MiXCR on the multiplex PCR reads. The sample includes 600,000 to 650,000 distinct CDR3 sequences, approximately 15% seen only once; the top ten take approximately 18%. This same sample was also part of a study on T cells in Graves' hyperthyroidism and ophthalmopathy. Per that paper: Uncontrolled infection, other autoimmune disease, pregnancy or lactation led to exclusion. Blood also showed most of the thyroid clonotypes that were expanded above 0.001.

This receptor was taken from a woman under 40 with Graves disease. This specimen was peripheral blood mononuclear cells (PBMCs), taken at new diagnosis, from a patient treated with antithyroid drugs.

The CDR3 bases are TGCGCCAGCAGCTTGGTTGTGGGCGGCGAGCAGTACTTC. It yields the protein CASSLVVGGEQYF. This chain joins TRBV5-1 and TRBJ2-7; D gene ambiguous. This CDR3 has 13 amino acids. V lost 0 bases and J lost 6, with 10 bases in between. Germline V gene data show CDR1 as SGHRS and CDR2 as YFSETQ.